Below are 32 T cell receptor beta chains sequenced from a single sample in a study of T cell changes during pregnancy in multiple sclerosis. This table comes from immunoSEQ multiplex PCR, and its TCRdb copy is limited to in-frame clones, with some not included. The table has about 100,000 clones, around nine tenths seen once. The sequencing here drew on peripheral blood, taken in the second trimester of pregnancy. The receptor source for this set is a female donor with multiple sclerosis, enrolled in a pregnancy study.

The gene calls are TRBV29-1 and TRBJ2-3; the match to TRBD2 covers 10 bases. J gave up 4 bases and V 3 bases, and 4 bases lay outside the gene matches. The germline gives CDR1 SQVTM, CDR2 ANQGSEA. CDR3 length: 14 residues. The CDR3 sequence is CSVDLAGGPDTQYF. The CDR3 nucleotides read TGCAGCGTTGATTTAGCGGGAGGCCCAGATACGCAGTATTTT.

The chain combines TRBV21-1 with TRBJ1-1. TRBV21-1 is a listed pseudogene. The CDR3 extends over 16 amino acids. The CDR3 spells CASSKPPTGKNTEAFF. As DNA, the CDR3 is TGTGCCAGCAGCAAACCCCCGACGGGGAAGAACACTGAAGCTTTCTTT.

The DNA of the CDR3 is TGTGCCAGCAGTTCCATGAGACTAGCGGGGAGGGAGGACACCGGGGAGCTGTTTTTT. It codes for CASSSMRLAGREDTGELFF. The gene calls are TRBV4-2 and TRBJ2-2; 11 bases are a match to TRBD2. Germline CDR1 and CDR2: LGHNA and YNFKEQ. The V gene end was trimmed by 6 bases and the J gene end by 3 bases; junction bases not matched to a gene: 15. The CDR3 contains 19 residues.

The chain carries TRBV5-1 and TRBJ2-3; 7 positions agree with TRBD1. This CDR3 spans 14 amino acids. The germline V gene has CDR1 SGHRS and CDR2 YFSETQ. The junction had 4 bases not matched to a gene; V was cut back by 5 bases and J by 1 base. In DNA, the CDR3 is TGCGCCAGCAGGGGGGACAGACGCACAGATACGCAGTATTTT. It specifies CASRGDRRTDTQYF. The whole variable domain, filled in from reference TRBV5-1 and TRBJ2-3, reads KAGVTQTPRYLIKTRGQQVTLSCSPISGHRSVSWYQQTPGQGLQFLFEYFSETQRNKGNFPGRFSGRQFSNSRSEMNVSTLELGDSALYLCASRGDRRTDTQYFGPGTRLTVL.

The chain uses TRBV28 and TRBJ1-1, with a weak D call TRBD1 (6 bases). Looked up from germline, CDR1 is MDHEN and CDR2 is SYDVKM. With 4 bases removed from V and 6 bases from J, the gap between germline ends came to 21 bases. The CDR3 spans 16 residues. The CDR3 sequence is CASSSRFDRRPPEAFF. The CDR3 region has the DNA TGTGCCAGCAGTTCCCGCTTCGACAGGCGGCCCCCTGAAGCTTTCTTT.

The V gene is TRBV6-4, the J gene TRBJ1-6; D is ambiguous. The CDR3 contains 14 residues. Deletions cut 8 bases from V and 7 bases from J, with 15 bases between. CDR1 MRHNA and CDR2 SNTAGT come from the germline V gene. CDR3 in DNA: TGTGCCAGCGGGAGGGCCCCGGAAAATTCACCCCTCCACTTT. Its translation is CASGRAPENSPLHF.

The rearrangement uses TRBV4-2 and TRBJ2-2; tentatively, D is TRBD1 (6 bases). This CDR3 comprises 15 residues. Trimming left V 4 bases short and J 6 bases short, with 15 bases between. Germline values: CDR1 LGHNA, CDR2 YNFKEQ. In DNA, the CDR3 is TGTGCCAGCAGCCCCTCGGATGGGGGCGCCGGGGAGCTGTTTTTT. Translated: CASSPSDGGAGELFF.

The chain employs TRBV2 and TRBJ2-3; TRBD1 agrees at 8 bases. Germline lookup yields CDR1 SNHLY and CDR2 FYNNEI. The ends lost 7 bases at V and 2 bases at J; junction bases unmatched: 5. This CDR3 region has 14 residues. The CDR3 loop is CASMEDRATDTQYF. The CDR3 bases are TGTGCCAGCATGGAGGACAGGGCCACAGATACGCAGTATTTT.

The chain is built from TRBV6-4 and TRBJ2-1, with TRBD2 identical over 8 bases. This CDR3 contains 14 residues. The V and J ends lost 6 bases and 5 bases, in that order; junction bases with no gene match: 6. Germline V lookup: CDR1 MRHNA, CDR2 SNTAGT. In DNA form, the CDR3 reads TGTGCCAGCAGGACCCTAGCGGGCCACAATGAGCAGTTCTTC. It translates to CASRTLAGHNEQFF.

This chain connects TRBV5-1 to TRBJ2-1, with D tentatively TRBD1 (6 bases). The CDR3 contains 15 residues. Trimming took off 1 base at V and 8 bases at J, with 16 bases between the two ends. Per germline, CDR1 SGHRS and CDR2 YFSETQ. CDR3 sequence: CASSLNQGLRDEQFF. CDR3 DNA: TGCGCCAGCAGCTTGAATCAGGGGTTAAGGGATGAGCAGTTCTTC. Complete variable domain (other parts from reference TRBV5-1 and TRBJ2-1): KAGVTQTPRYLIKTRGQQVTLSCSPISGHRSVSWYQQTPGQGLQFLFEYFSETQRNKGNFPGRFSGRQFSNSRSEMNVSTLELGDSALYLCASSLNQGLRDEQFFGPGTRLTVL.

The rearrangement links TRBV6-1 to TRBJ2-3, with TRBD1 as a possible D gene (5 bases). CDR3 length: 15 residues. V shed 4 bases and J shed 0 bases, with 11 bases lying between them. The germline V gene has CDR1 MNHNS and CDR2 SASEGT. The CDR3 bases are TGTGCCAGCAGTGTGAGGACACAAAGCACAGATACGCAGTATTTT. Protein sequence: CASSVRTQSTDTQYF.

The chain combines TRBV9 with TRBJ2-1; the D gene is possibly TRBD1 (6 bases). The CDR3 is 14 residues long. CDR1 and CDR2 from the germline V gene are SGDLS and YYNGEE. V shed 0 bases and J shed 7 bases, with 11 bases lying between them. DNA of the CDR3: TGTGCCAGCAGCGTAGGAGGGGGTAGAAATGAGCAGTTCTTC. This codes for CASSVGGGRNEQFF.

The gene calls are TRBV5-4 and TRBJ2-1; 7 positions match TRBD2. The junction had 7 bases not matched to a gene; V was cut back by 3 bases and J by 1 base. Per the germline V gene, CDR1 is SGHNT and CDR2 is YYREEE (reference sequence). This CDR3 is built from 16 residues. The CDR3 reads CASSSRREWSYNEQFF. The CDR3 nucleotides are TGTGCCAGCAGCTCCCGGCGGGAGTGGTCCTACAATGAGCAGTTCTTC.

This clone was recorded only once. V usage is TRBV4-1 and J usage is TRBJ2-7; 9 nucleotides line up with TRBD2. CDR3 size: 16 residues. J gave up 4 bases and V 2 bases, and 9 bases lay outside the gene matches. The V gene's germline CDR1 is MGHRA and CDR2 YSYEKL. The CDR3 coding sequence is TGCGCCAGCAGCCAAACCGTTAGCGGGAGTAAGTACGAGCAGTACTTC. It codes for CASSQTVSGSKYEQYF.

The chain has TRBV28 and TRBJ1-3, with 9 bases matching TRBD1. V was pared by 9 bases and J by 3 bases, with 3 bases of the junction left unmatched. The CDR3 extends over 13 amino acids. In germline, CDR1 is MDHEN, CDR2 SYDVKM. The CDR3 sequence is CASGTGYGNTIYF. CDR3 coding DNA: TGTGCCAGTGGGACAGGGTATGGAAACACCATATATTTT.

This clone has only one observation. The chain recombines TRBV7-9 with TRBJ1-2; the D gene is possibly TRBD1 (5 bases). The CDR3 is 15 amino acids. Germline CDR1 and CDR2: SEHNR and FQNEAQ (reference sequence). Trimming cost V 0 bases and J 4 bases, with 12 bases left between them. CDR3 residues: CASSLALGGGYGYTF. The CDR3 bases are TGTGCCAGCAGCTTAGCGCTCGGGGGAGGCTATGGCTACACCTTC.

The chain uses TRBV5-8 and TRBJ1-2, with D perhaps TRBD1 (5 bases). The germline CDR1 and CDR2 sequences are SGHTS and YDEGEE. The CDR3 contains 15 residues. V was clipped by 3 bases and J by 1 base, with 13 bases between them. In DNA form, the CDR3 reads TGTGCCAGCAGCTCCACATTGGGACTTAACTATGGCTACACCTTC. Residues: CASSSTLGLNYGYTF.

The chain carries TRBV19 and TRBJ1-4; TRBD1 might be the D (6 bases). This CDR3 is 16 amino acids long. The V end was cut by 5 bases, the J end by 8 bases, with 21 bases between. The germline V gene has CDR1 LNHDA and CDR2 SQIVND (reference sequence). Here the CDR3 reads CASSRITQGSEEKLFF. The DNA of the CDR3 is TGTGCCAGTAGTCGAATCACACAGGGCTCAGAAGAAAAACTGTTTTTT.

The rearrangement links TRBV18 to TRBJ2-7; 8 nucleotides match TRBD1. The J segment lost 5 bases and the V segment lost 3 bases, leaving 12 bases of the junction unmatched. The CDR3 consists of 16 residues. Germline values: CDR1 KGHSH, CDR2 LQKENI. The CDR3 DNA reads TGTGCCAGCTCACCCCCAATCAGAGGACAGGGAAACGAGCAGTACTTC. This translates into CASSPPIRGQGNEQYF.

This chain links TRBV30 with TRBJ1-1, with D possibly matching TRBD1 (5 bases). The CDR3 extends over 12 amino acids. Germline values: CDR1 GTSNPN, CDR2 SVGIG (reference sequence). Trimming removed 2 bases from V and 10 bases from J, with 14 bases in between. The CDR3 DNA reads as TGTGCCTGGAGTTCCGGACAAACACGAGCTTTCTTT. It yields the protein CAWSSGQTRAFF.

CDR3 bases: TGCAGCGTTCCGATCGACAGCCCCACCGGGGAGCTGTTTTTT. It encodes CSVPIDSPTGELFF. This chain connects TRBV29-1 to TRBJ2-2, with TRBD1 as a possible D gene (5 bases). V lost 5 bases and J 4 bases, leaving 14 bases between the germline ends. This CDR3 is 14 amino acids long. The germline CDR1 and CDR2 sequences are SQVTM and ANQGSEA.

This clone has just one count. V is TRBV7-2 and J is TRBJ2-7; D may be TRBD1 (5 bases). Between the trimmed V and J ends, which lost 5 bases and 3 bases, there was a span of 17 bases. The CDR3 has 15 amino acids. CDR1 is SGHTA, CDR2 FQGNSA, per germline. Here the CDR3 DNA reads TGTGCCAGCAGCCTCACCAGGGCCTCCAACTACGAGCAGTACTTC. Translated: CASSLTRASNYEQYF.

The chain couples TRBV6-5 to TRBJ1-1; 9 nucleotides agree with TRBD1. The CDR3 is 13 amino acids. Trimming at V came to 6 bases and at J to 4 bases, leaving 3 bases not matched to a gene. CDR1 MNHEY and CDR2 SVGAGI come from the germline V gene. CDR3 nucleotide sequence: TGTGCCAGCAGCGGGACAGGGCGCACTGAAGCTTTCTTT. Translation gives CASSGTGRTEAFF.

This chain uses TRBV11-1 with TRBJ2-1, with TRBD1 matching over 9 bases. Germline assignment: CDR1 SGHAT and CDR2 FQDESV (reference sequence). V trimming: 5 bases; J trimming: 4 bases; junction bases outside the gene matches: 6. The CDR3 runs 15 residues. The CDR3: CASSLGQGPYNEQFF. The CDR3 DNA is TGTGCCAGCAGCCTGGGACAGGGACCGTACAATGAGCAGTTCTTC. The full variable domain, its missing parts supplied by reference TRBV11-1 and TRBJ2-1, is EAEVAQSPRYKITEKSQAVAFWCDPISGHATLYWYRQILGQGPELLVQFQDESVVDDSQLPKDRFSAERLKGVDSTLKIQPAELGDSAMYLCASSLGQGPYNEQFFGPGTRLTVL.

The V call is TRBV19, the J call TRBJ2-3; the D is unclear. V shed 7 bases and J shed 5 bases, with 10 bases lying between them. Germline V gives CDR1 LNHDA, CDR2 SQIVND (reference sequence). The CDR3 is 12 amino acids. DNA of the CDR3: TGTGCCAGTACCTCGCTCGGAGATACGCAGTATTTT. Residues: CASTSLGDTQYF.

The count of this clone is one. This rearrangement joins TRBV5-1 to TRBJ1-5, with D possibly TRBD1 on 6 matching bases. V was pared by 5 bases and J by 2 bases, with 8 bases between. This CDR3 comprises 13 residues. Germline V CDR1 and CDR2: SGHRS, YFSETQ. CDR3 DNA: TGCGCCAGCAGTGCAGGGGGCAATCAGCCCCAGCATTTT. Protein product: CASSAGGNQPQHF.

This rearrangement joins TRBV7-9 to TRBJ2-7; a weak D match, TRBD2 (6 bases). The V gene's germline CDR1 is SEHNR and CDR2 FQNEAQ (reference sequence). Trimming pared 7 bases from V and 7 bases from J, leaving 20 bases between. The CDR3 runs to 14 residues. Here the CDR3 DNA reads TGTGCCAGCACTCTAGGGGACTCCTCTCGAGAGCAGTACTTC. Translation: CASTLGDSSREQYF. Looking up the rest from reference TRBV7-9 and TRBJ2-7 gives the full variable domain: DTGVSQNPRHKITKRGQNVTFRCDPISEHNRLYWYRQTLGQGPEFLTYFQNEAQLEKSRLLSDRFSAERPKGSFSTLEIQRTEQGDSAMYLCASTLGDSSREQYFGPGTRLTVT.

V is TRBV30 and J is TRBJ2-7; 9 bases map to TRBD2. The V and J ends lost 5 bases and 1 base, in that order; junction bases with no gene match: 6. Germline loops: CDR1 GTSNPN, CDR2 SVGIG (reference sequence). The CDR3 is 14 amino acids. The CDR3 spells CAWGGGVPSYEQYF. CDR3 sequence (DNA): TGTGCCTGGGGCGGGGGGGTTCCGTCCTACGAGCAGTACTTC.

The V call is TRBV29-1, the J call TRBJ1-2; 7 nucleotides match TRBD1. V gave up 4 bases and J gave up 2 bases; unmatched junction bases: 1. Germline V CDR1 and CDR2: SQVTM, ANQGSEA. The CDR3 sequence is 12 residues long. The CDR3 reads CSVAGGNYGYTF. As DNA, the CDR3 is TGCAGCGTTGCAGGGGGAAACTATGGCTACACCTTC.

J is TRBJ1-4 and V is TRBV4-2; 8 nucleotides agree with TRBD1. The ends lost 1 base at V and 3 bases at J; junction bases unmatched: 7. CDR1 is LGHNA and CDR2 is YNFKEQ in the germline V gene. This CDR3 is 17 amino acids long. This CDR3 reads CASSQVGQGGANEKLFF. In nucleotides, the CDR3 is TGTGCCAGCAGCCAAGTTGGACAGGGAGGCGCTAATGAAAAACTGTTTTTT.

The chain has TRBV25-1 and TRBJ2-1; 7 bases fit TRBD2. Germline CDR1 reads MGHDK; CDR2 reads SYGVNS. The CDR3 is made up of 15 amino acids. With 3 bases clipped from V and 7 bases from J, the junction kept 9 bases outside the gene matches. In DNA, the CDR3 is TGTGCCAGCAGTGAGCACAGGTGGGGAGGGAATGAGCAGTTCTTC. The encoded protein is CASSEHRWGGNEQFF.

The genes are TRBV4-1 and TRBJ2-1; TRBD2 matches at 10 bases. This CDR3 has 16 residues. J gave up 5 bases and V 0 bases, and 4 bases lay outside the gene matches. CDR1 is MGHRA, CDR2 YSYEKL, per germline. CDR3 sequence: CASSQEELAGNNEQFF. The CDR3 DNA reads as TGCGCCAGCAGCCAAGAGGAACTAGCGGGAAACAATGAGCAGTTCTTC.